The clone carrying this T cell receptor (beta chain) is medium-sized. Profiled with immunoSEQ multiplex PCR; TCRdb holds only in-frame clones, not every one. Among some 10,000 clones listed, about a third were seen once. The sample comes from a study of graft-versus-host responses after intestinal transplantation. Source: alloreactive CD4+ T cells from a mixed lymphocyte reaction culture, taken before transplantation. The sample's subset: CFSE-low proliferating T cells sorted from roughly 6-day pre-transplant mixed lymphocyte reaction (GvH or HvG direction). The origin of this receptor is a human patient who was an organ donor for intestinal transplantation.

The CDR3 reads CASSASRGGGYTF. The CDR3 DNA reads TGTGCCAGCAGTGCCTCTAGGGGGGGTGGCTACACCTTC. V gene TRBV2 combines with J gene TRBJ1-2; D perhaps matches TRBD1 (6 bases). The CDR3 runs to 13 residues. The germline V gene encodes CDR1 SNHLY and CDR2 FYNNEI. The V end was cut by 4 bases, the J end by 7 bases, with 13 bases between.